This T cell receptor beta chain was profiled in a study of cytomegalovirus exposure and HLA in healthy donors (dated by TCRdb to the late 2010s). As for the study more broadly: According to an earlier analysis of 450 to 650 of the donors, about 179 million T cells yielded some 120 million unique TCR beta sequences and approximately 300 Gb of sequence data. Donor age, sex, ethnicity and CMV serostatus were compiled alongside the repertoire data. Rather than drawing on any new phenotypic data, the later analysis identified candidate immune exposures from TCR beta sequences and the way those sequences occurred across donors. High-throughput TCR immunosequencing, statistical association of individual TCRs with disease status, and machine learning were combined to predict cytomegalovirus infection status. The study aimed to test whether cataloging public T cell receptors could reveal signatures of past pathogen exposure. In a later genetic analysis, genome-wide SNP genotypes for about three fifths of the roughly 670 donors were used, and that subset was treated as a discovery cohort. Of the 300 to 400 genotyped donors, roughly 80% fell in the genetic ancestry cluster associated with self-reported Caucasian donors. Five DR-DQ haplotypes were treated as single units for association and clustering because of strong linkage in the cohort. Every discovery cohort repertoire had been produced on one sequencing platform. The study used immunosequencing to profile the T cell repertoires of several hundred subjects and linked those repertoires to cytomegalovirus serostatus. HLA typing included class I and class II loci at four-digit resolution. In a later analysis, previously published TCR beta repertoires from several hundred donors were re-analyzed and high-resolution HLA genotyping was added so that TCR occurrence patterns could be studied. In addition to the first cohort of 500 to 850 subjects, a separate validation cohort of 120 different subjects was used. An earlier analysis of about 600 of the donors used high-throughput TCR beta sequencing to judge whether each TCR beta V gene segment behaved as functional or pseudogenic. Among around 400 genotyped donors of the cohort, an average of approximately 230,000 unique TCR beta nucleotide sequences were sequenced per donor, about a sixth of them non-productive. Roughly 300 gigabases of sequencing data and around 85 million unique TCR sequences made up an early release that covered under 750 HLA-typed donors. The number of typed donors differed by locus: about 620-640 for A, B, C, DRB1 and DQB1; approximately 530 for DQA1; roughly 600 for DPA1; and roughly 470 for DPB1.

Including cysteine and phenylalanine, the CDR3 has 16 amino acids. Only the CDR3 DNA is retained, 48 bases long and in frame from the first base. The V end gives up 1 base and the J end 6 bases, leaving 7 bases in the junction not matched to a gene. CDR1 and CDR2, looked up from the germline V gene, are SGHTA and FQGNSA. Overall study outcomes, separate from this receptor: Linkage disequilibrium might explain the correlated functional status among segregating V segments, but an unknown experimental factor could not be ruled out. Presence/absence analyses assumed roughly uniform sequencing depth across donors, an assumption that may not hold. Only TCR beta chains were sequenced in this cohort, and the absence of alpha or paired-chain data limited detectable features. Three of the identified cytomegalovirus-associated TCR beta chains were confirmed in vitro to be specific for cytomegalovirus antigens. Most TCR sequences were observed very rarely across donors, whereas some public TCRs were present in many individuals. Because counts were too low, about 18 rarely observed V segments, including chromosome 9 orphons, were excluded from the earlier analysis of around 640 of the donors. When HLA alleles, especially DR and DQ, strongly co-occurred, attributing TCR associations to individual alleles was difficult. It was suggested by the authors that the approach could potentially be generalized to other disease states and immunological phenotypes. At a false discovery rate of 0.05, a later analysis linked about 17,000 TCR beta sequences to specific HLA alleles. Compared with equally common non-associated chains, HLA-associated TCR beta chains in a later analysis were more clonally expanded and had lower generation probabilities. An association between a missense DCLRE1C variant and V-gene and J-gene trimming of TCR beta chains was found in a later genetic analysis and replicated in an independent cohort. For the cohort, immune exposure information was limited to CMV serostatus. A further reported finding was that TCR beta sequences accurately predicted the HLA-A and HLA-B alleles for most subjects in the first cohort. In the study, 150 to 200 TCR beta chains were listed as associated with cytomegalovirus. Because HLA typing was missing for some donors at each locus, association tests included only the typed subset. In a later analysis, the rate of TCR association differed among HLA loci, with DRB1 alleles having the most associated TCRs and HLA-C alleles having the fewest. A cluster of highly shared sequence variants was judged likely to be a technical artifact of the sequencing pipeline. In both the original and validation cohorts, the classifier was reported to diagnose cytomegalovirus status with high specificity and sensitivity. The 87-base-pair reads could not distinguish some IMGT-functional V segments, including TRBV6-2 and TRBV6-3, so those segments were excluded. An earlier analysis of around 500 of the donors showed that most TCR beta V segments appeared in productive rearrangements either about 87% or about 30% of the time, which broadly matched IMGT annotations. A later analysis reported that several top co-occurrence clusters appeared linked to parvovirus B19, influenza, CMV and Epstein-Barr virus. A later genetic analysis reported fewer N-insertions in productive TCRs among donors in an Asian-associated ancestry cluster than the roughly 620-donor mean. A later analysis found that most CMV-associated TCR beta chains appeared HLA-restricted, with HLA associations seemingly driven largely by CMV exposure.

Worth noting for this clone: Its antigen is not yet known. Base qualities are missing; no much larger clone stands one base away.

To prepare the library, the immunoSEQ multiplex PCR assay was applied. For the multiplex PCR, a mixture combining 60 forward primers for TCR Vbeta segments and 13 reverse primers for TCR Jbeta segments was used. The CDR3 region of rearranged TCR beta genes was amplified from genomic DNA by a multiplex PCR assay. On the Illumina HiSeq System, the amplified TCR beta libraries were sequenced as 87-base-pair reads. The original pipeline was this. A later analysis tallied 80 million to 95 million unique TCR beta chains across the 610 or so repertoires, and some 10 million of those chains were shared by two or more donors. Raw reads were error-corrected and collapsed into unique sequences by a nearest-neighbor algorithm in which closely related sequences were merged to remove PCR and sequencing errors. Alignment of CDR3 sequences to IMGT reference sequences was used to assign V, D and J gene segments. For a sequence to be retained, at least a six-nucleotide match to both a V gene segment and a J gene segment was required. A rearrangement counted as productive if the CDR3 had no stop codons and remained in frame with V and J, and every other rearrangement counted as non-productive. CDR3 was defined by IMGT convention, running from the second conserved V-encoded cysteine to the conserved J-encoded phenylalanine. Sequences without an unambiguous match to a single V gene segment were excluded from the earlier analysis of about 640 of the donors. An earlier analysis of a few hundred of the donors classified V segments as functional when productive rearrangements were above 56.7% and as segregating when the standard deviation between donors was above 5%. A statistical classification framework was built for diagnosing cytomegalovirus status from the catalog of TCR beta chain sequences. A later analysis assigned V and J genes by comparing TCR nucleotide sequences with IMGT/GENE-DB human TR gene sequences. A later analysis assigned CDR3 sequences and most-parsimonious VDJ recombination scenarios with the TCRdist pipeline. In a later analysis, each TCR beta chain was defined by its CDR3 amino acid sequence together with its V-gene family, and reads lacking a unique V-gene family were excluded. As a way to deal with suspected cross-contamination and a sequencing artifact, a later analysis dropped 500 to 700 nucleotide sequences that were highly shared and had low generation probability. In a later analysis, a clonal expansion index for each public chain was calculated from normalized within-repertoire ranks of inferred template counts. Generation probabilities in a later analysis came from a VDJ recombination model fitted to out-of-frame rearrangements, and those results were checked against IGoR. In a later analysis, TCR-TCR, TCR-HLA and TCR-CMV co-occurrence was scored with hypergeometric tests, and a repertoire-size bias correction was applied to TCR pairs. A later analysis estimated false discovery rates by permuting HLA or CMV assignments 20 times. In a later analysis, co-occurring TCRs were grouped using DBSCAN, and TCRdist sequence similarity was added for clustering within HLA-allele-positive subsets. For co-occurrence clustering, repertoires with fewer than 30,000 or more than 120,000 public chains were excluded, along with roughly five repertoires with anomalous nucleotide sharing. The table was pulled from immuneACCESS by TCRdb, which kept in-frame rearrangements only. Such tables lose some clones; where checked, under half of the loss comes from unresolved V genes, and the rest has no known cause. V and J calls and clone size are as listed in that table; D and trimming were resolved from the DNA. This sample has about 180,000 clones in its table, and roughly four fifths of those were observed once. About 2.3% of the sample goes to the ten largest clones.

The cohort was made up of about 610 healthy bone marrow donors. Cohort members were all nominally healthy when sampled, although unrecorded immune exposures were likely present. The donor tested CMV seronegative and was one of the 352 seronegative cohort members. A peripheral blood sample was collected from each donor, and TCR beta sequencing was performed on peripheral blood mononuclear cells. The Qiagen DNeasy Blood Extraction Kit was used to extract genomic DNA from the blood cell samples. Sequencing was carried out using PBMCs. This receptor chain uses TRBV7-2 and TRBJ2-7, with 12 bases matching TRBD1. The clonotype was recovered from a woman in her 30s in good health and CMV-seronegative. The CDR3 amino acid sequence is: CASSLGKGQGAGEQYF. The sequence in DNA is TGTGCCAGCAGCTTAGGCAAGGGACAGGGGGCGGGCGAGCAGTACTTC. The CDR3 plus the reference TRBV7-2 and TRBJ2-7 genes for the other parts give the full variable domain: GAGVSQSPSNKVTEKGKDVELRCDPISGHTALYWYRQSLGQGLEFLIYFQGNSAPDKSGLPSDRFSAERTGGSVSTLTIQRTQQEDSAVYLCASSLGKGQGAGEQYFGPGTRLTVT.